This is a list of T cell receptor beta chains from one sample in a study of T-cell memory formation after mild COVID-19. MiXCR was run by TCRdb on the 5' RACE reads, yielding one entry per CDR3 protein. The sample includes roughly 150,000 distinct CDR3 sequences, around 15% seen only once; the top ten take 11% to 15%. The specimen sequenced was PBMCs or a T cell subset sorted from them (not recorded which). The receptors come from an adult woman who had mild COVID-19 (a few samples of this study predate the infection). Cell type and time point are not known. CDR3s include the opening cysteine and the closing phenylalanine or tryptophan. The D gene is left open where the match is weak. Only part of the rows carry a size: once, few, many, or a class if the clone is expanded.

clone_size,d_call,v_call,j_call,cdr3_nt,cdr3_aa
few,-,TRBV3-1,TRBJ1-6,TGTGCCAGCAGCCCTAGCCTTGGGAAGAATTCACCCCTCCACTTT,CASSPSLGKNSPLHF
-,-,TRBV7-2,TRBJ1-5,TGTGCCAGCAGCTTACATTCACAGGGACGCAATCAGCCCCAGCATTTT,CASSLHSQGRNQPQHF
few,-,TRBV7-9,TRBJ2-7,TGTGCCAGCAGCATATTAACAGGATTGGGCGACGAGCAGTACTTC,CASSILTGLGDEQYF
many,-,TRBV7-2,TRBJ2-1,TGTGCCAGCAGCTTAGACTGGACTACCGGCAATGAGCAGTTCTTC,CASSLDWTTGNEQFF
few,-,TRBV2,TRBJ1-1,TGTGCCAGCAATGCACGTCGAGACGGGGCCACTGAAGCTTTCTTT,CASNARRDGATEAFF
-,TRBD2,TRBV12-3/TRBV12-4,TRBJ2-7,TGTGCCAGCAGTTTAGCTAGTAGCGGGGGGGCCAAGGATCCCTACGAGCAGTACTTC,CASSLASSGGAKDPYEQYF
few,TRBD1,TRBV20-1,TRBJ2-5,TGCAGTGCTAGAGCTCGGACAGGGGTGGAGACCCAGTACTTC,CSARARTGVETQYF
-,-,TRBV27,TRBJ2-7,TGTGCCAGCAGTTTCGCGGGGGACACCTACGAGCAGTACTTC,CASSFAGDTYEQYF
-,TRBD1,TRBV6-5,TRBJ2-6,TGTGCCAGCAGTTACGACAGGGGTACATCTGGGGCCAACGTCCTGACTTTC,CASSYDRGTSGANVLTF
many,-,TRBV5-1,TRBJ2-3,TGCGCCAGCAGCCTGAGTAGGAGCACAGATACGCAGTATTTT,CASSLSRSTDTQYF
-,-,TRBV19,TRBJ1-1,TGTGCCAGTAGTATAGCGACGCAGGGTCGAGAAGCTTTCTTT,CASSIATQGREAFF
-,TRBD1,TRBV27,TRBJ2-4,TGTGCCAGCAGTAGCAGAAGGACAGGGGGTTTCGGAAACATTCAGTACTTC,CASSSRRTGGFGNIQYF
-,-,TRBV7-2,TRBJ2-1,TGTGCCAGCAGCTTGGCGGCGTCGGGCTACAATGAGCAGTTCTTC,CASSLAASGYNEQFF
-,-,TRBV9,TRBJ1-4,TGTGCCAGCAGCGTAGGGCAGGTAGCAACTAATGAAAAACTGTTTTTT,CASSVGQVATNEKLFF
few,TRBD2,TRBV29-1,TRBJ2-2,TGCAGCGCCCAGGGGACTAGCAGGAGCACCGGGGAGCTGTTTTTT,CSAQGTSRSTGELFF
few,-,TRBV7-9,TRBJ2-5,TGTGCCAGCAGCCCCACAGGGCGGAGAGAGACCCAGTACTTC,CASSPTGRRETQYF
-,-,TRBV7-6,TRBJ2-7,TGTGCCAGCAGCTCCCAGCCCTACGAGCAGTACTTC,CASSSQPYEQYF
-,TRBD2,TRBV5-1,TRBJ2-1,TGCGCCAGCAGCTTGTCGCTAGCGGGGAGCAATGAGCAGTTCTTC,CASSLSLAGSNEQFF
few,TRBD1,TRBV12-3/TRBV12-4,TRBJ2-3,TGTGCCAGCAGCACCATCGGGACAGGGCGAACAGATACGCAGTATTTT,CASSTIGTGRTDTQYF
-,-,TRBV10-3,TRBJ1-2,TGTGCCATCAGTGAGTCATGGGGGCTCGGCTATGGCTACACCTTC,CAISESWGLGYGYTF
-,-,TRBV24-1,TRBJ2-3,TGTGCCACCAGCGGGGACACAGATACGCAGTATTTT,CATSGDTDTQYF
many,TRBD1,TRBV27,TRBJ1-1,TGTGCCAGCAGTTTAACAGGGGGGAACACTGAAGCTTTCTTT,CASSLTGGNTEAFF
-,-,TRBV24-1,TRBJ2-1,TGTGCCACCAGCCCGGGACCCAAGCGCCACAATGAGCAGTTCTTC,CATSPGPKRHNEQFF
-,TRBD1,TRBV7-9,TRBJ2-7,TGTGCCAGCAGCTCCGTAGGGACAGGGGTTATCGGGCAGTACTTC,CASSSVGTGVIGQYF
-,-,TRBV20-1,TRBJ1-1,TGCAGTGCTAGGAGGTCAGTGACGAACACTGAAGCTTTCTTT,CSARRSVTNTEAFF
few,-,TRBV10-3,TRBJ2-3,TGTGCCGCCGAAATAGGAGGGGGCCTAGGGGAAGATACGCAGTATTTT,CAAEIGGGLGEDTQYF
-,-,TRBV3-1,TRBJ1-2,TGTGCCAGCAGCCAAGGACAGCCCTGCGTCTACACCTTC,CASSQGQPCVYTF
few,TRBD2,TRBV27,TRBJ2-7,TGTGCCAGCAGTTTTCGGAGCGGGAGTATTACCTACGAGCAGTACTTC,CASSFRSGSITYEQYF
few,-,TRBV6-1,TRBJ1-1,TGTGCCAGCAGTGAAGTAATCAGGGGCGCGGGTGAAGCTTTCTTT,CASSEVIRGAGEAFF
-,TRBD2,TRBV12-3/TRBV12-4,TRBJ2-3,TGTGCCAGCAGCCGGCCGACTAGCGGACTCACAGATACGCAGTATTTT,CASSRPTSGLTDTQYF
few,TRBD2,TRBV29-1,TRBJ2-7,TGCAGCGCCTTGCCTAGCGGGCTCTCCTACGAGCAGTACTTC,CSALPSGLSYEQYF